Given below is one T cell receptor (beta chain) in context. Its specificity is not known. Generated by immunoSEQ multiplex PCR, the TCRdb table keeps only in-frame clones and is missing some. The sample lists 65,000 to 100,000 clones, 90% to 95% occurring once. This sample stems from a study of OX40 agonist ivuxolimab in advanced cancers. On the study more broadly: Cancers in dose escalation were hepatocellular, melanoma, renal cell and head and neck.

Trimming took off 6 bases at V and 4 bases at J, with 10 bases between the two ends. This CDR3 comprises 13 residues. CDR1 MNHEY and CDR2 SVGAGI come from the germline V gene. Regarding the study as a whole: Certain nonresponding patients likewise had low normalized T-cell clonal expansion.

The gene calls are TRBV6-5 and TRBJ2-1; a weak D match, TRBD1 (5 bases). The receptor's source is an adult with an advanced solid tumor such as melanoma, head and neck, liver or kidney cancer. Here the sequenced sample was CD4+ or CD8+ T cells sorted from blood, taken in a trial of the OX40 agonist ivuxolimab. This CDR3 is CASRFTGYNEQFF. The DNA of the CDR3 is TGTGCCAGCAGGTTTACAGGTTACAATGAGCAGTTCTTC.